The 32 T cell receptor beta chains below all came from one sample that was sequenced in a study of glioma-infiltrating T cells. Using RNA template, CDR3s of TCR alpha and beta were amplified with iRepertoire arm-PCR. MiXCR, run by TCRdb on the multiplex PCR reads, gives a single entry per CDR3 protein. The data hold around 130,000 distinct CDR3 sequences, with approximately 26% observed a single time. Input material: glioma tissue, nonneoplastic brain tissue, or PBMCs (not recorded which). The receptors were sampled from a human donor with low-grade glioma or glioblastoma, undergoing nonglioma brain surgery, or in good health (not recorded which).

A few counts support this clonotype. The chain recombines TRBV4-1 with TRBJ1-4, with D perhaps matching TRBD1 (6 bases). The germline gives CDR1 MGHRA, CDR2 YSYEKL. V gave up 4 bases and J gave up 3 bases, with 12 bases separating them. The CDR3 is 15 amino acids. The CDR3 protein is CASSLQGFPNEKLFF. In DNA form, the CDR3 reads TGCGCCAGCAGCCTCCAGGGGTTCCCTAATGAAAAACTGTTTTTT.

This clonotype was detected ten times or more. This chain joins TRBV11-2 and TRBJ2-2, with D uncertain. The CDR3 is 15 residues long. CDR1 and CDR2 from the germline V gene are SGHAT and FQNNGV. V was clipped by 5 bases and J by 4 bases, with 14 bases between them. CDR3 bases: TGTGCCAGCAGCCCGAGCCAGTCCCCCACCGGGGAGCTGTTTTTT. Protein: CASSPSQSPTGELFF.

This chain connects TRBV20-1 to TRBJ2-3, with a possible D match to TRBD2 (5 bases). V was clipped by 3 bases and J by 2 bases, with 15 bases between them. This CDR3 is 15 amino acids long. Germline V lookup: CDR1 DFQATT, CDR2 SNEGSKA (reference sequence). Here the CDR3 DNA reads TGCAGTGCTAGTTCGGGGAACCCCCTCACAGATACGCAGTATTTT. As protein: CSASSGNPLTDTQYF.

This clonotype was picked up many times. The rearrangement uses TRBV6-1 and TRBJ1-1; possibly TRBD1 for D (5 bases). The germline V and J ends were trimmed by 6 bases and 7 bases, with 18 bases remaining between them. Germline V gives CDR1 MNHNS, CDR2 SASEGT. This CDR3 comprises 14 residues. CDR3 nucleotides: TGTGCCAGCAGCACACAGGCAGGGTTCGGTGAAGCTTTCTTT. It is translated as CASSTQAGFGEAFF.

In regard to this clonotype: The conserved phenylalanine or tryptophan is not found at the CDR3 terminus, so this likely reflects a read error. The V call is TRBV3-1, the J call TRBJ2-5, with D unclear. The germline gives CDR1 LGHDT, CDR2 YNNKEL (reference sequence). V was clipped by 4 bases and J by 5 bases, with 8 bases between them. The CDR3 covers 12 residues. Written as DNA, the CDR3 is TGTGCCAGCAGCCCACTCTGGGAGACCCAGTACTTA. It specifies CASSPLWETQYL.

This clonotype was detected many times. The CDR3 here is CSAPVGLPFGELFF. CDR3 bases: TGCAGTGCCCCGGTGGGGCTACCTTTCGGGGAGCTGTTTTTT. The gene calls are TRBV20-1 and TRBJ2-2; D perhaps matches TRBD1 (5 bases). Germline V gene lookup returns CDR1 DFQATT and CDR2 SNEGSKA (reference sequence). V lost 6 bases, J lost 7 bases, and 18 bases lay in between. The CDR3 consists of 14 residues.

This clonotype was detected only a few times. The chain employs TRBV6-6 and TRBJ2-3; 9 bases line up with TRBD1. Germline V gives CDR1 MNHNY, CDR2 SVGAGI (reference sequence). The CDR3 has 16 residues. Unmatched junction bases numbered 4, after V lost 0 bases and J lost 3 bases. CDR3 in amino acids: CASSYSLQGATDTQYF. The CDR3 nucleotides are TGTGCCAGCAGTTACTCCCTACAGGGGGCAACAGATACGCAGTATTTT.

The chain carries TRBV28 and TRBJ1-1; D is undetermined. This CDR3 has 11 residues. V lost 9 bases to trimming and J lost 1 base, with 6 bases between them. CDR1 MDHEN and CDR2 SYDVKM come from the germline V gene. CDR3 bases: TGTGCCAGTGAGGCGAACACTGAAGCTTTCTTT. The encoded protein is CASEANTEAFF.

This clonotype has at least ten counts. This rearrangement joins TRBV6-1 to TRBJ2-1; 7 bases align to TRBD1. Trimming removed 5 bases from V and 5 bases from J; junction bases left unmatched: 3. CDR1 and CDR2 (germline): MNHNS, SASEGT. The CDR3 consists of 13 residues. Here the CDR3 reads CASSSGQNNEQFF. For the CDR3, the DNA is TGTGCCAGCAGTTCGGGACAGAACAATGAGCAGTTCTTC.

This clonotype has more than one count but fewer than ten. The rearrangement joins TRBV3-1 to TRBJ1-5; TRBD1 agrees at 9 bases. CDR3 length: 15 residues. Germline-derived CDR1 and CDR2 are LGHDT and YNNKEL (reference sequence). V shed 0 bases, J shed 8 bases, and the junction held 5 bases outside the gene matches. The chain's CDR3 is CASSQDHRGLEPQHF. The DNA of the CDR3 is TGTGCCAGCAGCCAAGACCACAGGGGGCTAGAGCCCCAGCATTTT.

The chain uses TRBV27 and TRBJ1-1, with 9 bases identical to TRBD1. The CDR3 spans 16 residues. Germline V gives CDR1 MNHEY, CDR2 SMNVEV (reference sequence). The junction had 6 bases not matched to a gene; V was cut back by 3 bases and J by 1 base. The CDR3 DNA sequence: TGTGCCAGCAGTTTCGGGACAGGGTTTACGAACACTGAAGCTTTCTTT. Amino acids: CASSFGTGFTNTEAFF.

This clonotype was recorded a few times. The chain has TRBV7-2 and TRBJ2-3; D gene ambiguous. Per the germline V gene, CDR1 is SGHTA and CDR2 is FQGNSA. V lost 7 bases and J 11 bases, leaving 10 bases between the germline ends. The CDR3 runs to 10 residues. Here the CDR3 reads CASKNKRQYF. CDR3 in DNA: TGTGCCAGCAAAAACAAAAGGCAGTATTTT.

This clonotype was seen only a few times. This chain uses TRBV4-1 with TRBJ2-5; D unclear. The V and J ends lost 0 bases and 2 bases respectively, with 4 bases between them. The CDR3 is 13 residues long. CDR1 MGHRA and CDR2 YSYEKL come from the germline V gene. Written as DNA, the CDR3 is TGCGCCAGCAGCCAAGAGGTGCAAGAGACCCAGTACTTC. This gives the protein CASSQEVQETQYF.

This clonotype was seen a few times. The chain is built from TRBV28 and TRBJ1-5, with 10 bases matching TRBD1. Germline loops: CDR1 MDHEN, CDR2 SYDVKM. With 4 bases clipped from V and 6 bases from J, the junction kept 6 bases outside the gene matches. The CDR3 loop spans 15 amino acids. CDR3 residues: CASSSGQGSGQPQHF. The CDR3 DNA is TGTGCCAGCAGTTCGGGACAGGGGAGCGGTCAGCCCCAGCATTTT.

This clonotype has ten or more counts. The rearrangement joins TRBV20-1 to TRBJ2-1, with 10 nucleotides matching TRBD1. The germline V gene encodes CDR1 DFQATT and CDR2 SNEGSKA (reference sequence). This CDR3 has 16 residues. J gave up 5 bases and V 1 base, and 8 bases lay outside the gene matches. The CDR3 DNA reads TGCAGTGCTAGAGGGCAGGGACAGGGGAAAAACAATGAGCAGTTCTTC. Translating it yields CSARGQGQGKNNEQFF.

This clonotype was seen just once. Compared with germline, one end of the junction differs, possibly owing to a read error. The chain couples TRBV6-2 or TRBV6-3 to TRBJ2-1; 7 bases line up with TRBD2. Germline CDR1 reads MNHEY; CDR2 reads SVGEGT. The CDR3 has 15 residues. The DNA for the CDR3 is TGTGCCGGCACCCTCACCGGGGGGAGGAACAATGAGCAATTCTTC. Its protein product is CAGTLTGGRNNEQFF.

This clonotype was picked up many times. The chain couples TRBV20-1 to TRBJ2-5; 10 bases agree with TRBD2. Germline V gene data show CDR1 as DFQATT and CDR2 as SNEGSKA (reference sequence). The CDR3 contains 13 residues. In DNA, the CDR3 is TGCAGCGGCCAGCGGGGGGGGCAAGAGACCCAGTACTTC. Translated, it gives CSGQRGGQETQYF.

This clonotype has a handful of counts. The chain is built from TRBV11-3 and TRBJ2-7, with a tentative D call TRBD1 (6 bases). Per germline, CDR1 SGHNT and CDR2 YENEEA. This CDR3 is 14 amino acids long. V was trimmed by 3 bases and J by 1 base, leaving 10 bases between them. The CDR3 DNA sequence: TGTGCCAGCAGCTTCGACAGGTTGTCCTACGAGCAGTACGTC. This encodes CASSFDRLSYEQYV.

This chain uses TRBV19 with TRBJ1-5, with D uncertain. The germline CDR1 and CDR2 sequences are LNHDA and SQIVND (reference sequence). With 7 bases removed from V and 3 bases from J, the gap between germline ends came to 16 bases. This CDR3 is 15 amino acids long. This CDR3 reads CASIREGRPNQPQHF. In DNA, the CDR3 is TGTGCCAGTATTCGGGAAGGGCGACCCAATCAGCCCCAGCATTTT.

The chain combines TRBV20-1 with TRBJ2-2; 9 nucleotides align to TRBD2. After removal of 3 bases from V and 7 bases from J, the junction contained 6 bases not matched to a gene. CDR1 and CDR2 from the germline V gene are DFQATT and SNEGSKA (reference sequence). CDR3 size: 14 residues. CDR3 DNA sequence: TGCAGTGCTAGTGCCGGACTAGCGAGCGGGGAGCTGTTTTTT. It translates to CSASAGLASGELFF.

This clonotype has ten or more counts. This chain uses TRBV28 with TRBJ2-7; D may be TRBD2 (5 bases). Trimming left V 6 bases short and J 4 bases short, with 16 bases between. The CDR3 is made up of 14 amino acids. Germline V gene sequence: CDR1 MDHEN, CDR2 SYDVKM. CDR3 sequence: CASSRPATRYEQYV. CDR3 DNA: TGTGCCAGCAGCAGACCGGCTACTAGGTACGAGCAGTACGTC.

As regards this clonotype: Being one base from a much bigger clone, this may be a read error. The chain uses TRBV7-9 and TRBJ1-2, with D perhaps TRBD1 (5 bases). Trimming pared 7 bases from V and 4 bases from J, leaving 13 bases between. The germline gives CDR1 SEHNR, CDR2 FQNEAQ (reference sequence). CDR3 length: 13 residues. CDR3 region: CASNGGSSYGYTF. DNA for the CDR3: TGTGCCAGCAACGGGGGATCTAGCTATGGCTACACCTTC. The complete variable domain, with remaining parts taken from reference TRBV7-9 and TRBJ1-2, reads DTGVSQNPRHKITKRGQNVTFRCDPISEHNRLYWYRQTLGQGPEFLTYFQNEAQLEKSRLLSDRFSAERPKGSFSTLEIQRTEQGDSAMYLCASNGGSSYGYTFGSGTRLTVV.

The J gene is TRBJ2-1, the V gene TRBV19; 11 bases align to TRBD2. Losses at the gene ends were 4 bases for V and 1 base for J; bases not matched to a gene: 6. Germline V gives CDR1 LNHDA, CDR2 SQIVND (reference sequence). The length of the CDR3 is 17 residues. CDR3 in DNA: TGTGCCAGTAGTAGACAGACTAGCGGGGTTTCCTACAATGAGCAGTTCTTC. Its translation is CASSRQTSGVSYNEQFF.

V and J are TRBV7-2 and TRBJ1-1, with a possible D match to TRBD1 (5 bases). Germline V lookup: CDR1 SGHTA, CDR2 FQGNSA. V lost 10 bases and J 5 bases, leaving 20 bases between the germline ends. The CDR3 covers 14 residues. Here the CDR3 DNA reads TGTGCCACCTCTAGAAGGGCAGGGAAAACTGAAGCTTTCTTT. Protein sequence: CATSRRAGKTEAFF.

The chain couples TRBV29-1 to TRBJ1-4; 7 bases agree with TRBD1. The length of the CDR3 is 15 residues. With V trimmed by 6 bases and J by 7 bases, 14 bases remained unmatched. Looked up from germline, CDR1 is SQVTM and CDR2 is ANQGSEA. This CDR3 reads CSVATNRGLSEKLFF. DNA for the CDR3: TGCAGCGTCGCAACCAACAGGGGTCTATCTGAAAAACTGTTTTTT.

The genes are TRBV12-3 or TRBV12-4 and TRBJ2-5; the match to TRBD1 covers 7 bases. V was clipped by 2 bases and J by 7 bases; unmatched bases: 4. This CDR3 is 13 amino acids long. The CDR3 nucleotides read TGTGCCAGCAGTTTAAACAGGGGCGGGACCCAGTACTTC. Encoded protein: CASSLNRGGTQYF.

This clonotype was seen repeatedly, ten times or more. The chain employs TRBV28 and TRBJ2-7; a possible D gene is TRBD1 (5 bases). This CDR3 is built from 13 residues. Trimming stripped 8 bases from V and 1 base from J, with 12 bases between. Germline CDR1 reads MDHEN; CDR2 reads SYDVKM. In DNA, the CDR3 is TGTGCCAGCGCAAGGGGCAGATCCTACGAGCAGTACGTC. Residues: CASARGRSYEQYV.

This clonotype was picked up many times. The gene calls are TRBV7-2 and TRBJ1-5, with a tentative D call TRBD1 (6 bases). V gave up 7 bases and J gave up 1 base, with 8 bases separating them. The CDR3 consists of 13 residues. Germline loops: CDR1 SGHTA, CDR2 FQGNSA. The CDR3 spells CASTQGSNQPQHF. The CDR3 DNA reads as TGTGCCAGCACCCAGGGGAGCAATCAGCCCCAGCATTTT.

This clonotype turned up a few times. This rearrangement joins TRBV7-9 to TRBJ2-7; D could derive from TRBD1 or TRBD2 (5 bases each). Trimming stripped 5 bases from V and 1 base from J, with 15 bases between. The CDR3 loop spans 15 amino acids. Germline V lookup: CDR1 SEHNR, CDR2 FQNEAQ (reference sequence). The CDR3 sequence is CASSPGTAESYEQYV. As DNA, the CDR3 is TGTGCCAGCAGCCCCGGGACGGCCGAGTCCTACGAGCAGTACGTC.

This clonotype showed up many times. The chain recombines TRBV28 with TRBJ2-3; D might be TRBD1 (5 bases). Trimming removed 2 bases from V and 1 base from J, with 10 bases in between. The CDR3 is made up of 15 amino acids. CDR1 and CDR2 from the germline V gene are MDHEN and SYDVKM. CDR3 loop: CASSLQGRGTDTQYF. As DNA, the CDR3 is TGTGCCAGCAGTTTACAGGGAAGAGGCACAGATACGCAGTATTTT.

The V and J genes are TRBV3-1 and TRBJ2-1, with D perhaps matching TRBD2 (7 bases). The V gene lost 3 bases and the J gene lost 5 bases, with 17 bases spanning the gap. CDR1 is LGHDT and CDR2 is YNNKEL in the germline V gene (reference sequence). There are 16 residues in the CDR3. The CDR3 bases are TGTGCCAGCAGCCACCTCATAGGGGGGGAGAACAATGAGCAGTTCTTC. As protein: CASSHLIGGENNEQFF.

The chain joins TRBV28 to TRBJ2-3; 7 bases are a match to TRBD2. The length of the CDR3 is 12 residues. Germline V lookup: CDR1 MDHEN, CDR2 SYDVKM. After removal of 5 bases from V and 11 bases from J, the junction contained 7 bases not matched to a gene. The CDR3, as DNA: TGTGCCAGCAGTCCCGGGGACTACGAGCAGTATTTT. It yields the protein CASSPGDYEQYF.